This T cell receptor (beta chain) came from a study of shared clonotypes between healthy human individuals (dated by TCRdb to 2020 to 2022). Study-level background: Three men and two women, aged 18 to 49 years, made up the cohort. Per donor, three plates each were used for CD4 naive and CD4 memory, two for CD8 naive, and one for CD8 memory. The study deeply sequenced blood TCR repertoires of about 5 healthy adults to estimate repertoire size and the extent of clonotype sharing between individuals. Libraries were prepared and TCR repertoires were sequenced by different laboratories using diverse techniques, in order to increase sequencing depth and limit assay-specific biases. Leukapheresis yielded between about 0.85 and 9 billion PBMCs per donor. Summary of the overall study and its limitations: Compared with non-shared clonotypes, the clonotypes found in all four sorted-subset donors had higher generation probabilities. Because the study included only a small number of donors, the genetic and exposure-history diversity represented was limited. Only blood was sampled, and tissue TCR repertoires likely differ from those in blood. Rarefaction of sorted-subset datasets indicated incomplete sequencing despite the large sequencing depth. Based on pairwise subsampling, the degree of clonotype sharing among donors was expected to be affected by sequencing depth. Estimated clonotype richness was generally larger for naive than for memory subsets. Across four donors, 5% to 6% of naive CD4, approximately 4% of naive CD8, 2.3% of memory CD4, and roughly 0.4% of memory CD8 clonotypes were shared.

Donors were healthy HIV-negative adults with no recently reported acute infections or vaccinations. All donors were Caucasian adults living in Nashville, Tennessee, USA. CD4+ T cells were enriched through magnetic negative selection, after which naive cells were positively selected on CD45RA and the remaining negative fraction served as the memory subset. Blood was obtained by leukapheresis, after which PBMCs were separated by Ficoll-Histopaque density gradient centrifugation and cryopreserved in liquid nitrogen vapor phase. Analytical flow cytometry was used to check the purity and quantity of each magnetically sorted T cell population. From each sorted fraction, genomic DNA was isolated and quantified by UV absorbance on a Nanodrop 2000c. Note on this clone: The antigen this receptor binds is unknown. No base qualities exist here, and no much larger clone lies one base off it.

For CDR1 and CDR2, the germline V gene (reference sequence) lists LNHNV and YYDKDF. The cysteine opens and the phenylalanine closes a CDR3 of 16 amino acids. The kept DNA is CDR3 alone, 48 bases in frame from the first base. Trimming leaves V shorter by 1 base and J shorter by 8 bases, with the junction holding 9 bases beyond the gene matches. Using the deep immunoSEQ assay, multiplex PCR amplified TCR CDR3 regions from genomic DNA. Extracted genomic DNA from each cell subset was distributed evenly across all wells of several immunoSEQ 96-well plates, and each plate was treated as a replicate. For sorted subsets, each replicate PCR was loaded with 150 to 250 ng genomic DNA, equivalent to about 30,000 T cell genomes. The purified libraries were quantified using a Qubit 3.0 fluorometer, sized with a Bioanalyzer 2100, and then quantified again using the KAPA Library Quantification kit. A separate single-read 150-cycle Illumina NextSeq 550 flow cell was used to sequence each immunoSEQ 96-well plate. Per the original workflow: Because the immunoSEQ output held only junctional sequences and lacked quality scores, the filtering could not match the filtering applied to full-length reads. To assign V/J genes and CDR3, sequences were annotated against IMGT germline references using PyIR, a Python wrapper for IgBLAST v1.9. Reads with weak V/J assignments (E-value above 1e-6), missing CDR3, stop codons, out-of-frame junctions, or ambiguous translated residues were removed. V3J clonotypes were defined as sequences sharing the same inferred V gene, J gene, and CDR3 amino acid sequence. Percentage overlap between repertoires was calculated by dividing the number of shared unique clonotypes by the size of the smaller repertoire. Three approaches were used to assess repertoire richness: RTK rarefaction, the Chao1 estimator, and Recon v2.1 estimates of unobserved clonotypes. OLGA was used to compute generation probabilities for all TCRbeta clonotypes that the gDNA method yielded from four donors. TCRdb took over this immuneACCESS table, retaining in-frame rearrangements with V and J assigned. Such tables are incomplete; in checked studies, under half of the missing clones stem from an unresolved V gene, and the remainder is unexplained. V and J calls and clone size are as listed in that table; D and trimming were resolved from the DNA. This sample is represented by hundreds of thousands of clones; 96% of them were singletons. Together, the top ten hold 0.05% to 0.07% of the sample.

This receptor was taken from a young woman in good health. The sample comprised naive CD4+ T cells sorted from blood. The cell subset or site label corresponds to: CD45RA+ positively selected. Recombination connected TRBV15 to TRBJ2-2, with 8 central nucleotides matching TRBD1. The sequenced DNA: TGTGCCACCAGCAGAGGCCAGACAGGGGTCACGGGGGAGCTGTTTTTT. Its protein is CATSRGQTGVTGELFF.